The 25 T cell receptor beta chains reported below all come from one sample, sequenced in a study of regulatory T cells in long-lasting Graves disease. The time point was: newly diagnosed GD, antithyroid drugs for less than 3 months. With RNA extracted from PBMCs as input, the TCR library was made. Investigators prepared the TCR beta libraries by applying iRepertoire HTBI primers and Arm-PCR of CDR3 regions. Each CDR3 protein gets one entry after TCRdb re-called the multiplex PCR reads with MiXCR. The data show some 450,000 distinct CDR3 sequences, roughly 15% seen once. These data were also reused for a study on T cells in Graves' hyperthyroidism and ophthalmopathy.

The sequenced sample was peripheral blood mononuclear cells (PBMCs), obtained at new diagnosis, from a patient treated with antithyroid drugs. These receptors all come from a woman aged 25-40 years with Graves disease.

This clonotype was counted at least ten times. The chain carries TRBV13 and TRBJ2-7, with D unclear. CDR1 is PRHDT and CDR2 is FYEKMQ in the germline V gene (reference sequence). Deletions cut 4 bases from V and 5 bases from J, with 15 bases between. CDR3 size: 14 residues. The CDR3 bases are TGTGCCAGCAGCTACTCCTTCATGCGCGACGAGCAGTACTTC. Translated: CASSYSFMRDEQYF.

This clonotype was seen more than once but under ten times. The V call is TRBV5-1, the J call TRBJ1-2; D unclear. The V gene's germline CDR1 is SGHRS and CDR2 YFSETQ. Trimming stripped 4 bases from V and 3 bases from J, with 16 bases between. This CDR3 is built from 15 residues. The CDR3 DNA sequence: TGCGCCAGCAGCCCCGCGGCGACGGATTACTATGGCTACACCTTC. The encoded protein is CASSPAATDYYGYTF.

This clonotype was recorded a few times. The rearrangement uses TRBV11-1 and TRBJ2-5; 7 positions match TRBD1. The CDR3 is 12 residues long. Germline assignment: CDR1 SGHAT and CDR2 FQDESV (reference sequence). V was clipped by 6 bases and J by 5 bases; unmatched bases: 3. The CDR3 DNA sequence: TGTGCCAGCAGGACAGGGTTGGAGACCCAGTACTTC. Protein sequence: CASRTGLETQYF.

Details on this clonotype: A much larger clonotype is one base distant, so this may be a read error. The V and J genes are TRBV2 and TRBJ2-7, with D perhaps TRBD2 (6 bases). Trimming stripped 7 bases from V and 7 bases from J, with 20 bases between. Germline assignment: CDR1 SNHLY and CDR2 FYNNEI. The CDR3 loop spans 14 amino acids. The CDR3 region is CASKGRTSYNEQYF. CDR3 DNA sequence: TGTGCCAGCAAGGGGAGGACCTCCTACAATGAGCAGTACTTC. The whole variable domain, filled in from reference TRBV2 and TRBJ2-7, reads EPEVTQTPSHQVTQMGQEVILRCVPISNHLYFYWYRQILGQKVEFLVSFYNNEISEKSEIFDDQFSVERPDGSNFTLKIRSTKLEDSAMYFCASKGRTSYNEQYFGPGTRLTVT.

This clonotype was detected ten times or more. Written as DNA, the CDR3 is TGTGCCATCAGGGGGTGGAAGGCGGGAGCTACGAACACCGGGGAGCTGTTTTTT. The encoded protein is CAIRGWKAGATNTGELFF. The chain links TRBV10-3 to TRBJ2-2, with 7 bases aligning to TRBD2. The CDR3 consists of 18 residues. The junction had 13 bases not matched to a gene; V was cut back by 6 bases and J by 0 bases. CDR1 is ENHRY and CDR2 is SYGVKD in the germline V gene.

This clonotype was observed at least ten times. The chain couples TRBV18 to TRBJ2-3, with TRBD2 matching over 10 bases. After removal of 1 base from V and 0 bases from J, the junction contained 7 bases not matched to a gene. The CDR3 runs 18 residues. From germline, CDR1 is KGHSH and CDR2 LQKENI. The CDR3 here is CASSPLLAGDPSTDTQYF. The DNA for the CDR3 is TGTGCCAGCTCACCACTCCTAGCGGGAGACCCGAGCACAGATACGCAGTATTTT.

J is TRBJ2-7 and V is TRBV7-7, with D unresolved. Germline CDR1 reads SSHAT; CDR2 reads FNYEAQ (reference sequence). This CDR3 contains 14 residues. Written as DNA, the CDR3 is TGTGCTAGCTCCCCTCCAGGAGACTCCTACGAGCAGTACTTC. This sequence encodes CASSPPGDSYEQYF.

This clonotype occurred many times. The chain recombines TRBV20-1 with TRBJ1-1; D is perhaps TRBD1 (5 bases). Germline V gene sequence: CDR1 DFQATT, CDR2 SNEGSKA (reference sequence). The CDR3 runs 14 residues. CDR3 in amino acids: CRAGDPDPDTEAFF. DNA for the CDR3: TGCCGCGCGGGGGACCCTGACCCTGACACTGAAGCTTTCTTT.

This chain connects TRBV3-1 to TRBJ2-7, with 10 nucleotides matching TRBD2. The germline V gene encodes CDR1 LGHDT and CDR2 YNNKEL (reference sequence). This CDR3 has 15 residues. Germline trimming cut 4 bases from V and 5 bases from J; bases unmatched to any gene: 8. In nucleotides, the CDR3 is TGTGCCAGCAGCCGGAAACTAGCGGGATGGAACGAGCAGTACTTC. Protein sequence: CASSRKLAGWNEQYF.

This clonotype was detected ten times or more. This chain uses TRBV20-1 with TRBJ2-5; 10 nucleotides line up with TRBD1. CDR1 is DFQATT and CDR2 is SNEGSKA in the germline V gene (reference sequence). Unmatched junction bases numbered 5, after V lost 5 bases and J lost 2 bases. The CDR3 consists of 14 residues. In DNA form, the CDR3 reads TGCAGTGCTCCGGGACAGGGGTTACAAGAGACCCAGTACTTC. Translation gives CSAPGQGLQETQYF.

For this clonotype: A much larger clone differs from this one at a single base, so this may be a read error. This sequence joins TRBV12-3 or TRBV12-4 and TRBJ1-2, with unresolved D. This CDR3 contains 13 residues. The CDR3 DNA sequence: TGTACCAGCAGTTTGAGGCCAGGAGGCGGCTACACCTTC. It yields the protein CTSSLRPGGGYTF.

This clonotype has a count of ten or more. The chain has TRBV7-9 and TRBJ2-3; 11 bases are shared with TRBD2. J gave up 2 bases and V 5 bases, and 3 bases lay outside the gene matches. Germline V gene sequence: CDR1 SEHNR, CDR2 FQNEAQ (reference sequence). There are 15 residues in the CDR3. CDR3: CASSQGLADTDTQYF. The CDR3 nucleotides read TGTGCCAGCAGCCAGGGACTAGCGGACACAGATACGCAGTATTTT.

This clonotype was picked up many times. The V gene is TRBV20-1, the J gene TRBJ2-7; TRBD2 aligns across 12 bases. Trimming removed 5 bases from V and 3 bases from J; junction bases left unmatched: 8. The germline CDR1 and CDR2 sequences are DFQATT and SNEGSKA (reference sequence). The CDR3 is made up of 15 amino acids. For the CDR3, the DNA is TGCAGTGCTCCCGCCAGACTAGCGGGAGACTACGAGCAGTACTTC. It translates to CSAPARLAGDYEQYF.

This chain uses TRBV4-3 with TRBJ2-7; D gene unclear. CDR3 length: 14 amino acids. CDR1 LGHNA and CDR2 YSLEER come from the germline V gene. The germline V and J ends were trimmed by 1 base and 0 bases, with 7 bases remaining between them. The CDR3 region has the DNA TGCGCCAGCAGCCAAGTGGTCGACTCCTACGAGCAGTACTTC. Translation gives CASSQVVDSYEQYF.

The chain links TRBV5-4 to TRBJ2-5, with 7 nucleotides matching TRBD1. V lost 0 bases, J lost 5 bases, and 7 bases stayed unmatched. The CDR3 totals 15 residues. CDR1 and CDR2 (germline): SGHNT, YYREEE (reference sequence). The chain's CDR3 is CASSLARQGSETQYF. Here the CDR3 DNA reads TGTGCCAGCAGCTTGGCAAGACAGGGAAGCGAGACCCAGTACTTC.

This clonotype has a single count. This may be a read error, as it is one base from a much larger clone. This chain links TRBV3-1 with TRBJ2-7; 8 nucleotides match TRBD2. The J segment lost 5 bases and the V segment lost 0 bases, leaving 6 bases of the junction unmatched. There are 15 residues in the CDR3. Per the germline V gene, CDR1 is LGHDT and CDR2 is YNNKEL (reference sequence). The CDR3 DNA reads as TGTGCCAGCAGCCAAGAACAACTAGCGGCCCACGAGCAGTACTTC. Protein: CASSQEQLAAHEQYF.

This clonotype was observed a few times. The chain carries TRBV20-1 and TRBJ2-1; tentatively, D is TRBD2 (6 bases). This CDR3 spans 11 amino acids. Germline CDR1 and CDR2: DFQATT and SNEGSKA (reference sequence). Here the CDR3 DNA reads TGCAGCGGGACTGCTAACAATGAGCAGTTCTTC. Translating it yields CSGTANNEQFF.

V usage is TRBV7-9 and J usage is TRBJ1-2; D ambiguous. This CDR3 has 14 residues. The V end lost 4 bases, the J end lost 8 bases, and 17 bases lay between the germline ends. In germline, CDR1 is SEHNR, CDR2 FQNEAQ (reference sequence). Here the CDR3 reads CASSSVSGFGGYTF. The DNA for the CDR3 is TGTGCCAGCAGCTCGGTCTCAGGATTTGGGGGCTACACCTTC.

At least ten counts were recorded for this clonotype. The chain carries TRBV12-3 or TRBV12-4 and TRBJ1-2, with D unclear. Between the trimmed V and J ends, which lost 6 bases and 3 bases, there was a span of 8 bases. This CDR3 has 12 amino acids. CDR3 in amino acids: CASRDGYYGYTF. Here the CDR3 DNA reads TGTGCCAGCAGGGACGGTTACTATGGCTACACCTTC.

The chain links TRBV5-1 to TRBJ1-2; perhaps TRBD1 as D (5 bases). This CDR3 spans 16 amino acids. V gave up 4 bases and J gave up 3 bases, with 19 bases separating them. The germline V gene has CDR1 SGHRS and CDR2 YFSETQ. This CDR3 reads CASSPYPRGVDYGYTF. CDR3 in DNA: TGCGCCAGCAGCCCCTACCCAAGGGGAGTTGACTATGGCTACACCTTC.

This clonotype was counted a few times. V and J are TRBV25-1 and TRBJ2-7; D is uncertain. V lost 0 bases and J 6 bases, leaving 9 bases between the germline ends. The CDR3 totals 13 residues. Germline CDR1 and CDR2: MGHDK and SYGVNS. The CDR3 DNA reads as TGTGCCAGCAGTGAATACCCCCAAGGCGAGCAGTACTTC. Translated: CASSEYPQGEQYF.

The table lists this clonotype with many counts. The rearrangement uses TRBV12-3 or TRBV12-4 and TRBJ1-5; TRBD1 agrees at 10 bases. Unmatched junction bases numbered 8, after V lost 8 bases and J lost 4 bases. This CDR3 has 15 residues. The CDR3 loop is CASGRQGAQNQPQHF. The CDR3 DNA sequence: TGTGCCAGCGGGCGACAGGGGGCTCAGAATCAGCCCCAGCATTTT.

This clonotype has only a few counts. The V and J genes are TRBV28 and TRBJ2-7; D gene unclear. The CDR3 sequence is 16 residues long. Germline lookup yields CDR1 MDHEN and CDR2 SYDVKM. V was trimmed by 6 bases and J by 3 bases, leaving 21 bases between them. CDR3 residues: CASSSIVGVLIYEQYF. For the CDR3, the DNA is TGTGCCAGCAGCTCCATTGTTGGGGTTCTGATCTACGAGCAGTACTTC.

This clonotype was counted many times. The chain employs TRBV27 and TRBJ1-6; D gene unclear. The CDR3 runs to 16 residues. Germline V gene sequence: CDR1 MNHEY, CDR2 SMNVEV (reference sequence). Trimming pared 1 base from V and 8 bases from J, leaving 15 bases between. Here the CDR3 reads CASSLYPSGVDSPLHF. Here the CDR3 DNA reads TGTGCCAGCAGTTTATACCCGTCCGGGGTCGATTCACCCCTCCACTTT.

The table lists this clonotype with many counts. The rearrangement joins TRBV5-1 to TRBJ2-3; maybe TRBD2 (6 bases). In germline, CDR1 is SGHRS, CDR2 YFSETQ. The V and J ends lost 1 base and 5 bases respectively, with 11 bases between them. The CDR3 spans 14 residues. DNA for the CDR3: TGCGCCAGCAGCTTGCCTAGCGAGTTAGATACGCAGTATTTT. Encoded protein: CASSLPSELDTQYF.